These T cell receptor beta chains were read from a single sample in a study of cytomegalovirus exposure and HLA in healthy donors. The table came from immunoSEQ multiplex PCR; TCRdb's copy has only in-frame clones and leaves some out. The table lists around 200,000 clones, 70% to 85% of them singletons. Material: PBMCs. These receptors originate from a girl aged 2-9 years in good health and CMV-seropositive. Each CDR3 is given with its conserved first and last residue. The order of the fields is D gene, V gene, J gene, clone size, CDR3 DNA, CDR3 protein. A D gene is named only where the DNA matches it firmly. Only part of the rows carry a size: once, few, many, or a class if the clone is expanded.

D gene: TRBD2; V gene: TRBV18; J gene: TRBJ2-5; clone size: once; CDR3 DNA: TGTGCCAGCTTCGCGGGACTAGCGGGAGTGGGAGAAGAGACCCAGTACTTC; CDR3 protein: CASFAGLAGVGEETQYF
D gene: TRBD2; V gene: TRBV5-1; J gene: TRBJ2-1; clone size: NA; CDR3 DNA: TGCGCCAGCAGCTTGGGAGTAGGGCGGGGGGGCCGATCCTACAATGAGCAGTTCTTC; CDR3 protein: CASSLGVGRGGRSYNEQFF
D gene: TRBD2; V gene: TRBV7-8; J gene: TRBJ2-7; clone size: NA; CDR3 DNA: TGTGCCAGCAGCTTAGGACTAGCTTGGGACGAGCAGTACTTC; CDR3 protein: CASSLGLAWDEQYF
D gene: TRBD1; V gene: TRBV11-2; J gene: TRBJ1-2; clone size: few; CDR3 DNA: TGTGCCAGCAGCTTAGGGGGGACAGTTCTAGGGTATGGCTACACCTTC; CDR3 protein: CASSLGGTVLGYGYTF
D gene: NA; V gene: TRBV28; J gene: TRBJ2-3; clone size: NA; CDR3 DNA: TGTGCCTTCAACACAGATACGCAGTATTTT; CDR3 protein: CAFNTDTQYF
D gene: TRBD2; V gene: TRBV27; J gene: TRBJ2-7; clone size: NA; CDR3 DNA: TGTGCCAGCAGTTTAGTTGCTAGCGGATACTCCTACGAGCAGTACTTC; CDR3 protein: CASSLVASGYSYEQYF
D gene: NA; V gene: TRBV9; J gene: TRBJ2-3; clone size: NA; CDR3 DNA: TGTGCCAGCAGCGTAGCACAGCAAGATACGCAGTATTTT; CDR3 protein: CASSVAQQDTQYF
D gene: NA; V gene: TRBV30; J gene: TRBJ1-4; clone size: NA; CDR3 DNA: TGTGCCTGGGCCAAAACCAGGGCGACTAATGAAAAACTGTTTTTT; CDR3 protein: CAWAKTRATNEKLFF
D gene: TRBD1; V gene: TRBV11-3; J gene: TRBJ2-5; clone size: NA; CDR3 DNA: TGTGCCAGCAACTCGGGCAGGGGGCTAGGAGAGACCCAGTACTTC; CDR3 protein: CASNSGRGLGETQYF
D gene: TRBD2; V gene: TRBV5-6; J gene: TRBJ2-3; clone size: NA; CDR3 DNA: TGTGCCAGCAGCTTGATAAAGCGGGGGGTCGGCACAGATACGCAGTATTTT; CDR3 protein: CASSLIKRGVGTDTQYF
D gene: TRBD2; V gene: TRBV28; J gene: TRBJ2-1; clone size: NA; CDR3 DNA: TGTGCCAGCAGTTCCCGGACTAGCGGGAGTCGGGGGTTCTTC; CDR3 protein: CASSSRTSGSRGFF
D gene: TRBD2; V gene: TRBV5-1; J gene: TRBJ2-4; clone size: few; CDR3 DNA: TGCGCCAGCAGCCCTCAACCGGGACTAGCGGGAGTCGACCCCAAAAACATTCAGTACTTC; CDR3 protein: CASSPQPGLAGVDPKNIQYF
D gene: NA; V gene: TRBV6-1; J gene: TRBJ2-3; clone size: NA; CDR3 DNA: TGTGCCAGCAGCAACTTTATGGGACTCACAGATACGCAGTATTTT; CDR3 protein: CASSNFMGLTDTQYF